The rows below give T cell receptor beta chains drawn from one sample of a study of CD8 T cells in Susac syndrome. A single record per CDR3 protein comes from TCRdb applying MiXCR to the immunoSEQ multiplex PCR reads. The sample records roughly 200,000 distinct CDR3 sequences, about 95% being singletons. The sample comprised CD4+ T cells from PBMCs. Source of these receptors: a human donor in good health. Each CDR3 is given with its conserved first and last residue. A D gene is named only where the DNA matches it firmly. Only some rows state a clone size, as once, few, many or a class for expanded clones.

d_gene | abundance | j_gene | v_gene | CDR3aa | CDR3nt
- | - | TRBJ2-1 | TRBV11-1 | CASSLGGGAIEQFF | TGTGCCAGCAGCCTCGGAGGGGGCGCGATTGAGCAGTTCTTC
- | - | TRBJ2-5 | TRBV9 | CASSVVGGETQYF | TGTGCCAGCAGCGTAGTAGGCGGGGAGACCCAGTACTTC
- | - | TRBJ1-5 | TRBV1 | CTSSLVGQGNQPQHF | -
- | - | TRBJ2-6 | TRBV7-9 | CASALGSFGANVLTF | TGTGCCAGCGCCCTGGGCTCATTTGGGGCCAACGTCCTGACTTTC
- | - | TRBJ2-7 | TRBV7-9 | CASSSSAEQYF | TGTGCCAGCAGCTCCTCGGCGGAGCAGTACTTC
TRBD1 | - | TRBJ2-7 | TRBV23-1 | CASNGTVYEQYF | TGCGCCAGCAATGGGACAGTCTACGAGCAGTACTTC
- | - | TRBJ2-7 | TRBV3-1 | CASSQDPGREEQYF | TGTGCCAGCAGCCAAGATCCTGGCAGGGAGGAGCAGTACTTC
- | - | TRBJ2-7 | TRBV21-1 | CASRKSSGSSYEQYF | TGTGCCAGCAGGAAATCTAGCGGGAGCTCCTACGAGCAGTACTTC
- | - | TRBJ1-1 | TRBV29-1 | CSVEVLGREAFF | TGCAGCGTTGAGGTCTTGGGCAGGGAAGCTTTCTTT
TRBD2 | - | TRBJ2-3 | TRBV30 | CAWTLAGGTDTQYF | TGTGCCTGGACATTAGCGGGAGGGACAGATACGCAGTATTTT
- | - | TRBJ2-7 | TRBV30 | CAWRFDYEQYF | TGTGCCTGGAGGTTCGACTACGAGCAGTACTTC
- | - | TRBJ2-7 | TRBV27 | CASSSLDSFSYEQYF | TGTGCCAGCAGTTCCCTGGACAGTTTCTCCTACGAGCAGTACTTC
TRBD1 | once | TRBJ2-2 | TRBV27 | CASSPTGTVLTGELFF | TGTGCCAGCAGTCCTACCGGGACAGTACTCACCGGGGAGCTGTTTTTT
- | few | TRBJ2-2 | TRBV5-4 | CASSLEGPNTGELFF | TGTGCCAGCAGCTTGGAAGGACCAAACACCGGGGAGCTGTTTTTT
- | - | TRBJ2-6 | TRBV27 | CASSFGPGGGGANVLTF | TGTGCCAGCAGTTTCGGTCCAGGGGGAGGTGGGGCCAACGTCCTGACTTTC
- | - | TRBJ1-5 | TRBV20-1 | CSARDRKGRQPQHF | TGCAGTGCTCGAGATAGGAAGGGGAGGCAGCCCCAGCATTTT
TRBD1 | - | TRBJ2-7 | TRBV29-1 | CSVRETGPYEQYF | TGCAGCGTCAGGGAGACAGGGCCCTACGAGCAGTACTTC
- | - | TRBJ2-3 | TRBV7-3 | CASSPYRMTDTQYF | TGTGCCAGCAGCCCCTACCGGATGACAGATACGCAGTATTTT
- | - | TRBJ2-7 | TRBV30 | CAWSGGTLSYEQYF | TGTGCCTGGAGTGGGGGGACACTCTCCTACGAGCAGTACTTC
- | - | TRBJ2-7 | TRBV13 | CASSLNDGYEQYF | TGTGCCAGCAGCTTAAATGATGGCTACGAGCAGTACTTC
- | - | TRBJ2-1 | TRBV4-3 | CASSQSYSQQSSYNEQFF | TGCGCCAGCAGCCAATCCTATTCCCAACAGAGCTCCTACAATGAGCAGTTCTTC
- | - | TRBJ2-2 | TRBV7-9 | CASSLRRNTGELFF | TGTGCCAGCAGCTTAAGGAGGAACACCGGGGAGCTGTTTTTT
- | few | TRBJ2-1 | TRBV9 | CASSARDSYNEQFF | TGTGCCAGCAGCGCGCGGGACTCCTACAATGAGCAGTTCTTC
- | - | TRBJ1-5 | TRBV12-3/TRBV12-4 | CASTSDRYSNQPQHF | TGTGCCAGCACCTCAGACAGGTATAGCAATCAGCCCCAGCATTTT
- | - | TRBJ1-2 | TRBV14 | CASSQGPGATSYTF | TGTGCCAGCAGCCAGGGGCCGGGGGCGACGAGCTACACCTTC
- | once | TRBJ2-3 | TRBV20-1 | CSASVGRVADTQYF | TGCAGTGCTAGCGTGGGCAGGGTGGCAGATACGCAGTATTTT
- | - | TRBJ2-6 | TRBV7-2 | CASTAVTGANVLTF | TGTGCCAGCACGGCGGTGACTGGGGCCAACGTCCTGACTTTC
- | - | TRBJ2-3 | TRBV27 | CASSLGWDTDTQYF | TGTGCCAGCAGTTTGGGGTGGGACACAGATACGCAGTATTTT
TRBD2 | - | TRBJ2-5 | TRBV3-1 | CAGGAGVTETQYF | TGTGCCGGCGGCGCGGGAGTCACTGAGACCCAGTACTTC
- | - | TRBJ2-2 | TRBV20-1 | CSARDVVTGELFF | TGCAGTGCTAGAGATGTTGTCACCGGGGAGCTGTTTTTT
TRBD1 | - | TRBJ2-3 | TRBV2 | CASRADRQDTQYF | TGTGCCAGCAGGGCGGACAGGCAAGATACGCAGTATTTT